This T cell receptor beta chain was captured by sequencing in a study of OX40 agonist ivuxolimab in advanced cancers. V dropped 5 bases and J dropped 5; count of bases not matched to a gene: 7. The CDR3 covers 15 residues. The germline V gene has CDR1 LNHDA and CDR2 SQIVND (reference sequence). Data came from immunoSEQ multiplex PCR; TCRdb stores just in-frame clones and leaves some out. The table includes around 66,000 clones, about nine tenths detected once. V gene TRBV19 combines with J gene TRBJ2-7; 12 positions agree with TRBD2. The sample here was CD4+ or CD8+ T cells sorted from blood, taken in a trial of the OX40 agonist ivuxolimab. The sequence was collected from an adult with an advanced solid tumor such as melanoma, head and neck, liver or kidney cancer. The chain's CDR3 is CASSLRTSGINEQYF. The CDR3 DNA sequence: TGTGCCAGTAGTTTACGGACTAGCGGGATCAACGAGCAGTACTTC.